The rows below give T cell receptor beta chains drawn from one sample of a study of blood T cell repertoires in COVID-19. Assay used: immunoSEQ multiplex PCR; TCRdb lists only in-frame clones, some missing. This sample has over 200,000 clones, with 75% to 90% found just once. Sequencing was performed on peripheral blood. The receptors come from a human donor in a cohort sampled during active COVID-19. The CDR3 runs from the conserved cysteine through the conserved F or W. Fields, in order: CDR3 length, V gene, D gene, J gene, clone size, CDR3 DNA, CDR3 protein. The D gene is left open where the match is weak. A row's size may be missing; if present it is once, few, many or a size class.

14,TRBV6-6,TRBD2,TRBJ2-7,NA,TGTGCCAGCAAAACTAGCGGGAGTTTTCACGAGCAGTACTTC,CASKTSGSFHEQYF
15,TRBV28,NA,TRBJ2-2,NA,TGTGCCAGCAGCCGCCGGGGGTTGAACACCGGGGAGCTGTTTTTT,CASSRRGLNTGELFF
17,TRBV4-2,NA,TRBJ2-7,once,TGTGCCAGCAGCCAACCGGGGGGTCCGGGACAAGACTACGAGCAGTACTTC,CASSQPGGPGQDYEQYF
13,TRBV10-2,NA,TRBJ2-4,NA,TGCGCCAGCAGTGAGCAGGGTCCCGCCATTCAGTACTTC,CASSEQGPAIQYF
15,TRBV19,TRBD1,TRBJ2-7,NA,TGTGCCAGTAGCGATCCGGGACAGGGATCCTACGAGCAGTACTTC,CASSDPGQGSYEQYF
11,TRBV6-5,NA,TRBJ2-7,NA,TGTGCCAGCTCAGGGTCCTACGAGCAGTACTTC,CASSGSYEQYF
13,TRBV7-3,TRBD1,TRBJ1-1,NA,TGTGCCAGCAGCCGGACAGGGGTTGCTGAAGCTTTCTTT,CASSRTGVAEAFF
14,TRBV6-6,NA,TRBJ1-2,once,TGTGCCACCCAGCGAGATTGGACAGCCTATGGCTACACCTTC,CATQRDWTAYGYTF
16,TRBV7-2,TRBD2,TRBJ2-5,NA,TGTGCCAGCAGCTTAGGACTAGCGGGAGGGCAAGAGACCCAGTACTTC,CASSLGLAGGQETQYF
14,TRBV2,NA,TRBJ1-1,NA,TGTGCCAGCAGAGAAACAGGGCAGAACACTGAAGCTTTCTTT,CASRETGQNTEAFF
11,TRBV20-1,NA,TRBJ2-7,few,TGCAGTGCTAGAGACGCGAGGCGGTCGTACTTC,CSARDARRSYF
15,TRBV9,TRBD1,TRBJ1-1,NA,TGTGCCAGCAGCCTGACAGGGGTGTCGAACACTGAAGCTTTCTTT,CASSLTGVSNTEAFF
15,TRBV28,TRBD1,TRBJ1-2,NA,TGTGCCAGCAGACTCCGGGACAGGGCTACGGGCGGCTACACCTTC,CASRLRDRATGGYTF
14,TRBV9,TRBD2,TRBJ2-5,NA,TGTGCCAGCAGCCTCGGGACTAGAGGAGAGACCCAGTACTTC,CASSLGTRGETQYF
16,TRBV6-2/TRBV6-3,TRBD1,TRBJ2-7,once,TGTGCCAGCAGCCTTCGTAGGGGACAGGGGCCCTACGAGCAGTACTTC,CASSLRRGQGPYEQYF
17,TRBV27,TRBD2,TRBJ2-5,NA,TGTGCCAGCAGTTTCTGGGCTAGCGGGAGGGCCGAAGAGACCCAGTACTTC,CASSFWASGRAEETQYF